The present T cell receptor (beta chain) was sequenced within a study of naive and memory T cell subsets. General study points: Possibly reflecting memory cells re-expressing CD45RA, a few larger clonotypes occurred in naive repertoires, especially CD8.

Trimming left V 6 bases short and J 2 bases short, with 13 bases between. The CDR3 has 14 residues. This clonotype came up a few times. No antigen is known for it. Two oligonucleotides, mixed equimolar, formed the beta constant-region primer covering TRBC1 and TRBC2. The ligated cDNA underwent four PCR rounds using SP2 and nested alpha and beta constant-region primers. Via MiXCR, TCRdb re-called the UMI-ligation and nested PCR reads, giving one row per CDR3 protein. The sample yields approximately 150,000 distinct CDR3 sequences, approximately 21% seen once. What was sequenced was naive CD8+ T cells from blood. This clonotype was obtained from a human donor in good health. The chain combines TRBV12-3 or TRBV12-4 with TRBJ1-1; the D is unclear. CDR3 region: CASRAWAGNTEAFF. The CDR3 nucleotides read TGTGCCAGCAGGGCTTGGGCTGGAAACACTGAAGCTTTCTTT.